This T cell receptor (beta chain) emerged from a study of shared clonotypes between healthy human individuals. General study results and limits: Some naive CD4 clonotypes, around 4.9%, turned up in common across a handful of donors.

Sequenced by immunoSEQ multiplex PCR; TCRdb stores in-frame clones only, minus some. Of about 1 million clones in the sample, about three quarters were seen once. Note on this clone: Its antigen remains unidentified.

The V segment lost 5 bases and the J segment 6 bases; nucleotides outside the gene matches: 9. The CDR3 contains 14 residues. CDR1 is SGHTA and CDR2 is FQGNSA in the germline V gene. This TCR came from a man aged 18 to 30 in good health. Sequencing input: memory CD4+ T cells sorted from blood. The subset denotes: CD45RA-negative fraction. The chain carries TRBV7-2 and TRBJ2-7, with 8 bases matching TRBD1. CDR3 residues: CASSTGGKTGEQYF. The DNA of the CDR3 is TGTGCCAGCAGCACAGGGGGGAAAACTGGCGAGCAGTACTTC.